This TCR beta chain was recorded in a study of regulatory T cells in long-lasting Graves disease. Points from the study as a whole: Persistent disease was characterized by preferential usage of TRBV28, TRBJ1-2 and TRBJ2-5.

Germline CDR1 is SEHNR and CDR2 is FQNEAQ (reference sequence). This CDR3 has 12 amino acids. The trim removed 11 bases at V and 4 bases at J, leaving 6 bases unmatched. This sample's time point: persistent/refractory GD, antithyroid drugs over 5 years with positive TRAb. Researchers made the TCR library from RNA that was extracted from PBMCs. This clonotype was seen many times. Antigen: not known. Construction of the TCR beta libraries employed iRepertoire HTBI primers in conjunction with Arm-PCR of CDR3 regions. TCRdb reanalysed the multiplex PCR reads using MiXCR and keeps one entry per CDR3 protein. The table includes 400,000 to 500,000 distinct CDR3 sequences, less than 25% detected once.

The sample in question was peripheral blood mononuclear cells (PBMCs), obtained when the disease was refractory, from a patient treated with antithyroid drugs. The chain has TRBV7-9 and TRBJ2-7; 9 bases agree with TRBD1. The TCR originated in a female donor with Graves disease. The CDR3 DNA sequence: TGTGCCGGAGGACAGGGGTCGTACGAGCAGTACTTC. Translated, it gives CAGGQGSYEQYF.